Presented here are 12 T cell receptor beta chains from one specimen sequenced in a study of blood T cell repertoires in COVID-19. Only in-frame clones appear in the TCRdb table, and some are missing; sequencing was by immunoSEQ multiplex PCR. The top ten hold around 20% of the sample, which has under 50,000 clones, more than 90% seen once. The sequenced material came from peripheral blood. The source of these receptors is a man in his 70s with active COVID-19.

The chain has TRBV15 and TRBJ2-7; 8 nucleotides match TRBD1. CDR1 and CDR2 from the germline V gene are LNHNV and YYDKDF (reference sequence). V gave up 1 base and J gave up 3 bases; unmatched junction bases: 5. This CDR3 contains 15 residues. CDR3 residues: CATSRVTGGSYEQYF. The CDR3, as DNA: TGTGCCACCAGCAGAGTAACAGGGGGAAGCTACGAGCAGTACTTC.

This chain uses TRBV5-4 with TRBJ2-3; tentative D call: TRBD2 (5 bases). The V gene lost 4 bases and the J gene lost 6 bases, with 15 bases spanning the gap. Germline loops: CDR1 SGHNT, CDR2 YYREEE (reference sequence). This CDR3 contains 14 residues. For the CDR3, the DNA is TGTGCCAGCAGCCCCGCCGGACTGAGCGATACGCAGTATTTT. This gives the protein CASSPAGLSDTQYF. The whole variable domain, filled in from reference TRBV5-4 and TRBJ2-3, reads ETGVTQSPTHLIKTRGQQVTLRCSSQSGHNTVSWYQQALGQGPQFIFQYYREEENGRGNFPPRFSGLQFPNYSSELNVNALELDDSALYLCASSPAGLSDTQYFGPGTRLTVL.

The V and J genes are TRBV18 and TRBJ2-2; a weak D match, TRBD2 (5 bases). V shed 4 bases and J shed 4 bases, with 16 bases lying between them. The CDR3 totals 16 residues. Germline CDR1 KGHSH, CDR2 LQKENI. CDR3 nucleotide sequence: TGTGCCAGCTCACGACTTCCTGGCGGGTCCACCGGGGAGCTGTTTTTT. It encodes CASSRLPGGSTGELFF.

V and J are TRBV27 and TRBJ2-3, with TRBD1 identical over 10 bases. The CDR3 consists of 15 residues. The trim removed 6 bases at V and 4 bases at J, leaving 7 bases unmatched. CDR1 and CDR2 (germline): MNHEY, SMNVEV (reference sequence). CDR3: CASRGTGVSPDTQYF. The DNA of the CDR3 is TGTGCCAGCAGGGGGACAGGGGTCAGCCCAGATACGCAGTATTTT.

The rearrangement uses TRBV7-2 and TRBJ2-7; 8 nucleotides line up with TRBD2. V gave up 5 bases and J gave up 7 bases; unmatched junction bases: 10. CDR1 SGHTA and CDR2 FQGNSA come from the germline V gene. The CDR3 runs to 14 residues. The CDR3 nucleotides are TGTGCCAGCAGCCGGGGGGGGACCTACATGGAGCAGTACTTC. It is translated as CASSRGGTYMEQYF.

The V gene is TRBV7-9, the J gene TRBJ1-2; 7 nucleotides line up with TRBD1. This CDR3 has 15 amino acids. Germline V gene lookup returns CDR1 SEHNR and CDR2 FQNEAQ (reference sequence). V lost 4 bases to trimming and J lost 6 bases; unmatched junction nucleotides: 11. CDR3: CASSSGGRDRNGYTF. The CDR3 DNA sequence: TGTGCCAGCAGCTCAGGGGGAAGGGACCGGAATGGCTACACCTTC. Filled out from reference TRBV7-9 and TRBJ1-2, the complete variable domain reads DTGVSQNPRHKITKRGQNVTFRCDPISEHNRLYWYRQTLGQGPEFLTYFQNEAQLEKSRLLSDRFSAERPKGSFSTLEIQRTEQGDSAMYLCASSSGGRDRNGYTFGSGTRLTVV.

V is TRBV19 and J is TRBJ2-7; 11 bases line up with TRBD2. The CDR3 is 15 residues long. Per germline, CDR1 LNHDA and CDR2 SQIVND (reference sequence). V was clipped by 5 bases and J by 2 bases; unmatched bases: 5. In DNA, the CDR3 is TGTGCCAGTAGTTCAGGGACTAGCGGAACCTACGAGCAGTACTTC. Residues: CASSSGTSGTYEQYF.

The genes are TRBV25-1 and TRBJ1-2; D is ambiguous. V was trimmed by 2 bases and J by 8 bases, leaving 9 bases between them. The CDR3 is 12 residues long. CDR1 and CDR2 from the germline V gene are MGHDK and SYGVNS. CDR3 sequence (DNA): TGTGCCAGCAGTGAACACGGAGGGGGCTACACCTTC. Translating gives CASSEHGGGYTF.

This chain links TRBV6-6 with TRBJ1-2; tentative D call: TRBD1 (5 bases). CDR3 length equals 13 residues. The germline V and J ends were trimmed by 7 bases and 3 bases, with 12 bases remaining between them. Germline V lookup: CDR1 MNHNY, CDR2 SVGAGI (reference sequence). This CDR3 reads CASTKDTDYGYTF. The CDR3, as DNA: TGTGCCAGCACTAAGGACACCGACTATGGCTACACCTTC.

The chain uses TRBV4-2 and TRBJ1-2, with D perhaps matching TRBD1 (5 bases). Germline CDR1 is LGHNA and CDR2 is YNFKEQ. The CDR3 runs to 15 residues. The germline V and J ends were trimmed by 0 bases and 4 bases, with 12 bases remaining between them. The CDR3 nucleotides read TGTGCCAGCAGCCAAGATTGGGGGACTGGCTATGGCTACACCTTC. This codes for CASSQDWGTGYGYTF.

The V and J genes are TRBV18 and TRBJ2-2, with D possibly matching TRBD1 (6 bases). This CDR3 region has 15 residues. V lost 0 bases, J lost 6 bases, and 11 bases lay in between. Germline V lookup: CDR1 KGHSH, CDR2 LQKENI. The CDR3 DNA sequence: TGTGCCAGCTCACCACCTTGGGGGCAAGCCGGGGAGCTGTTTTTT. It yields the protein CASSPPWGQAGELFF.

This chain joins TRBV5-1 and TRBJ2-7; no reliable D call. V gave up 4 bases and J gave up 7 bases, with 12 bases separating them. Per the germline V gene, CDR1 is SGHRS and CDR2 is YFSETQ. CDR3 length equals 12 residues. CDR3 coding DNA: TGCGCCAGCAGCCCTCCCTCAGATGAGCAGTACTTC. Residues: CASSPPSDEQYF.